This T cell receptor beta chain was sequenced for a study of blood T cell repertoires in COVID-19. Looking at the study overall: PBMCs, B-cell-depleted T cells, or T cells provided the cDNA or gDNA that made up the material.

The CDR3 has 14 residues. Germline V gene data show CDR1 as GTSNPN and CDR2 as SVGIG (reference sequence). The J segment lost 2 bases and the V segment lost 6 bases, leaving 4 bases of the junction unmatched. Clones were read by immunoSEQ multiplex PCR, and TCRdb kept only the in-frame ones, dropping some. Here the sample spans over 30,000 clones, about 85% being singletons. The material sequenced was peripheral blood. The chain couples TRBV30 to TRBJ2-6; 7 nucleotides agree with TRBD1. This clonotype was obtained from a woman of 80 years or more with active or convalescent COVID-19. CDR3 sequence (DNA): TGTGCCTGCAAAACAGGGGCTGGGGCCAACGTCCTGACTTTC. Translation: CACKTGAGANVLTF.